These T cell receptor beta chains were read from a single sample in a study of blood T cell repertoires in COVID-19. Assay: immunoSEQ multiplex PCR; the TCRdb copy retains only in-frame clones and omits some. The sample comprises roughly 180,000 clones, about four fifths of which are singletons, and 11% rests with the top ten. The sequencing sample was made of peripheral blood. The receptors were sampled from a woman in her thirties or forties with COVID-19, enrolled during active disease. CDR3s leave out the opening cysteine and the closing phenylalanine or tryptophan. The order of the fields is D gene, V gene, J gene, CDR3 protein. D genes are given only for firm matches.

NA	TRBV11-1	TRBJ2-1	ASSLVLAVDEQF
TRBD1	TRBV28	TRBJ1-1	ASSLGVIRDRVGGSIAEAF
NA	TRBV19	TRBJ2-2	ASSTAAGFTGELF
NA	TRBV6-5	TRBJ2-2	ASRNGQLNTGELF
TRBD1	TRBV5-6	TRBJ2-1	ASTWTGRPYNEQF
TRBD1	TRBV19	TRBJ2-2	ASSYRTGRPELF
TRBD2	TRBV5-4	TRBJ2-7	ASSLEGREATTGQY
NA	TRBV6-1	TRBJ2-2	ASSDTRRGTGELF
TRBD2	TRBV20-1	TRBJ2-1	SASSLAGGQIEQF
NA	TRBV19	TRBJ2-1	ASSPEGTSYNEQF
TRBD1	TRBV3-1/TRBV3-2	TRBJ2-1	ASRQGGSSEQF
TRBD2	TRBV9	TRBJ2-1	ARLAGGYNEQF
NA	TRBV7-9	TRBJ2-5	ASSSIRTAQEETQY
NA	TRBV30	TRBJ1-4	AWSPRQQTNEKLF
TRBD1	TRBV4-1	TRBJ2-7	ASRGAGTGLYEQY
NA	TRBV15	TRBJ1-1	ATSRDRLPNTEAF
NA	TRBV3-1/TRBV3-2	TRBJ2-5	ASSRGTGAGVTQY
TRBD2	TRBV3-1/TRBV3-2	TRBJ2-3	ASSQEGAGGPDTQY
NA	TRBV27	TRBJ2-4	ASSLLSGGLAKNIQY
NA	TRBV27	TRBJ1-5	ASSSQGLGNQPQH
NA	TRBV7-7	TRBJ2-5	ASSFQRGAETQY
NA	TRBV5-8	TRBJ2-5	ASSFGQTQY
NA	TRBV6-5	TRBJ2-3	ASTYRVPRDTQY
TRBD1	TRBV11-1	TRBJ2-7	ASSLTNRGYEQY
TRBD1	TRBV28	TRBJ1-1	ASSLGTGVDTEAF
TRBD1	TRBV10-2	TRBJ1-1	ASSAGQGNTEAF
NA	TRBV27	TRBJ2-3	ASSFTGGRTDTQY
NA	TRBV27	TRBJ1-1	ASSLTRANTEAF